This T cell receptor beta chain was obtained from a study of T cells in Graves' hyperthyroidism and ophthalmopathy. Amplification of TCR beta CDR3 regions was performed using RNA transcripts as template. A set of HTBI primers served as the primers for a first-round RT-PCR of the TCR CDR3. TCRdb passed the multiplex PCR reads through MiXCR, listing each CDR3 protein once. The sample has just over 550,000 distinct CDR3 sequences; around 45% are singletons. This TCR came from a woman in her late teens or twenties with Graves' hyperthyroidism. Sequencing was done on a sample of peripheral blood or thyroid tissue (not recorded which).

The CDR3 nucleotides read TGTGCCATCAGTGACAGGGGTTTCGAGCAGTACTTC. This translates into CAISDRGFEQYF. The rearrangement joins TRBV10-3 to TRBJ2-7; the D gene is possibly TRBD1 (6 bases). This CDR3 comprises 12 residues. CDR1 and CDR2 (germline): ENHRY, SYGVKD. The V end was cut by 3 bases, the J end by 6 bases, with 9 bases between.